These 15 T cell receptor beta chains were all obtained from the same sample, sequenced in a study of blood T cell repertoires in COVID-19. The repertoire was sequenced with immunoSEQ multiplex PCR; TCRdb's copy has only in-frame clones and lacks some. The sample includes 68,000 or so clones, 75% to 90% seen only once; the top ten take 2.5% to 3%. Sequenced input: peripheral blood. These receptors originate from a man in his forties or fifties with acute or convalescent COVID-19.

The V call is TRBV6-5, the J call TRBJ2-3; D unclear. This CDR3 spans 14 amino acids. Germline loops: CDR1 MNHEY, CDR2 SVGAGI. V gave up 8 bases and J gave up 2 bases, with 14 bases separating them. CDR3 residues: CASGRQTPTDTQYF. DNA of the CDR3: TGTGCCAGCGGCCGACAAACCCCCACAGATACGCAGTATTTT.

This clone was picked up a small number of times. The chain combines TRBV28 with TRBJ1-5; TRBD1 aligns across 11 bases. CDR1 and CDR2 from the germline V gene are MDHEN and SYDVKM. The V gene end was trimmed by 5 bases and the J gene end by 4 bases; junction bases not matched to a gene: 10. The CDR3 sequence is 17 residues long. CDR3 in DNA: TGTGCCAGCAGTGGCCGGACAGGGGGCCGTAGGAATCAGCCCCAGCATTTT. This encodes CASSGRTGGRRNQPQHF.

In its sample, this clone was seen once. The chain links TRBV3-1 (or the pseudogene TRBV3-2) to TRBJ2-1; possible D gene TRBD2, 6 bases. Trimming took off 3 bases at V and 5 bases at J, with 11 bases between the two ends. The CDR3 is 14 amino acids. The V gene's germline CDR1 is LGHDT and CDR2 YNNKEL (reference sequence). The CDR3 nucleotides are TGTGCCAGCAGCCACGCCACTAGCAACAATGAGCAGTTCTTC. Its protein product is CASSHATSNNEQFF.

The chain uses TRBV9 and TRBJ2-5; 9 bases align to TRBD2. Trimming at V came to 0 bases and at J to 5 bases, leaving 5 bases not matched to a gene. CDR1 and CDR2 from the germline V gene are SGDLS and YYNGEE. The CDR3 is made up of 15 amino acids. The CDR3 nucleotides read TGTGCCAGCAGCGTAGTGGCCAGCGGGGGGGAGACCCAGTACTTC. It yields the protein CASSVVASGGETQYF.

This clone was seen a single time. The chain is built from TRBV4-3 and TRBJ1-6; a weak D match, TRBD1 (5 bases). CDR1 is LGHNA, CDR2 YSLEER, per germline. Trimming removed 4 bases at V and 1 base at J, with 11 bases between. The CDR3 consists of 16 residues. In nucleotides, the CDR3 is TGCGCCAGCAGCCCAGGCGGGGGATCCTATAATTCACCCCTCCACTTT. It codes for CASSPGGGSYNSPLHF.

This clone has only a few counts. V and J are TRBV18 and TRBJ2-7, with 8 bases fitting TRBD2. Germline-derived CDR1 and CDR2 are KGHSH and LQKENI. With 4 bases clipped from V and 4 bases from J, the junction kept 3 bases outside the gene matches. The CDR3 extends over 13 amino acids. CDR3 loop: CASSQGLAYEQYV. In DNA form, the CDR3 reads TGTGCCAGCTCACAAGGACTAGCTTACGAGCAGTACGTC.

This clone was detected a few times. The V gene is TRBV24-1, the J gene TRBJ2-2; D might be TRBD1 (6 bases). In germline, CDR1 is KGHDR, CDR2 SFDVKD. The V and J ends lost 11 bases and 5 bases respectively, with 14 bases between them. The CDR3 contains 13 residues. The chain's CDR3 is CAIIHRDTGELFF. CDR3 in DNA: TGTGCCATAATTCACAGGGATACCGGGGAGCTGTTTTTT.

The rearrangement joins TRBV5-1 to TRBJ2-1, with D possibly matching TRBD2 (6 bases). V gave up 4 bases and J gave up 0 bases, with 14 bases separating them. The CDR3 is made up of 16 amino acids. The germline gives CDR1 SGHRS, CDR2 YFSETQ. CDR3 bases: TGCGCCAGCAGCACCTCTAGCGTTAGCTCCTACAATGAGCAGTTCTTC. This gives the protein CASSTSSVSSYNEQFF.

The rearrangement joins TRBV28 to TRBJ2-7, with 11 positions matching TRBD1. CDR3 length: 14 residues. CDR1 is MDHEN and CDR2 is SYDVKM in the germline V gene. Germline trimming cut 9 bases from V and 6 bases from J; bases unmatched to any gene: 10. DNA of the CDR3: TGTGCCAGTTCGACGGGACAGGGGGTTACCGAGCAGTACTTC. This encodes CASSTGQGVTEQYF.

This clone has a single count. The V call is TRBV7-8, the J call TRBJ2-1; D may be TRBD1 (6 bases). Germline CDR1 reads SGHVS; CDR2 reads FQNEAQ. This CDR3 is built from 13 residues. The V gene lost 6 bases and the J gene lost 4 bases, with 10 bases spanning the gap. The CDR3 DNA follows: TGTGCCAGCAGACAGGGTATATACAATGAGCAGTTCTTC. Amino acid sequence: CASRQGIYNEQFF.

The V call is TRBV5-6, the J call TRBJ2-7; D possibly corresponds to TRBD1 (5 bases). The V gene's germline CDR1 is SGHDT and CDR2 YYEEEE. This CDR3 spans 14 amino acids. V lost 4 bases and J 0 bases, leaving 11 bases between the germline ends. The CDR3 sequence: CASSLRQSSYEQYF. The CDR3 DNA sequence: TGTGCCAGCAGCCTTCGACAGAGCTCCTACGAGCAGTACTTC.

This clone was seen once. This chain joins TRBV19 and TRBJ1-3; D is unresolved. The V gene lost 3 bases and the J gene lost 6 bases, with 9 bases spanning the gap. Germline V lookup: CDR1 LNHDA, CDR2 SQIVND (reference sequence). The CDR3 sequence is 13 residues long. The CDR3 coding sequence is TGTGCCAGTAGTATCGAGTTTGCAAACACCATATATTTT. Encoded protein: CASSIEFANTIYF. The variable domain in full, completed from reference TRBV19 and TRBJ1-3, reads DGGITQSPKYLFRKEGQNVTLSCEQNLNHDAMYWYRQDPGQGLRLIYYSQIVNDFQKGDIAEGYSVSREKKESFPLTVTSAQKNPTAFYLCASSIEFANTIYFGEGSWLTVV.

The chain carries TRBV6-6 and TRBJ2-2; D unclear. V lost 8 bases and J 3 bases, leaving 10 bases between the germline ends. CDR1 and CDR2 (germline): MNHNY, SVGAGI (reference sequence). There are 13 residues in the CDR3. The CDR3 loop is CASRGSDTGELFF. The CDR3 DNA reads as TGTGCCAGCCGCGGAAGTGACACCGGGGAGCTGTTTTTT.

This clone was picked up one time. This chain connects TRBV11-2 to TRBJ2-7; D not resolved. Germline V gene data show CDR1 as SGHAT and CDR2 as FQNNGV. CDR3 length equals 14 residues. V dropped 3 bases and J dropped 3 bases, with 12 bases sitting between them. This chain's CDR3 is CASSFNSLSYEQYV. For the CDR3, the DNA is TGTGCCAGCAGCTTCAACAGCCTCAGCTACGAGCAGTACGTC.

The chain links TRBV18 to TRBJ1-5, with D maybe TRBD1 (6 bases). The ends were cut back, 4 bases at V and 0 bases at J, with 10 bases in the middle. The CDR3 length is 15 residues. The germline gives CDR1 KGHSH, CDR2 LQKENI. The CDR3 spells CASSQTGGSNQPQHF. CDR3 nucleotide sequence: TGTGCCAGCTCACAGACAGGAGGTAGCAATCAGCCCCAGCATTTT.